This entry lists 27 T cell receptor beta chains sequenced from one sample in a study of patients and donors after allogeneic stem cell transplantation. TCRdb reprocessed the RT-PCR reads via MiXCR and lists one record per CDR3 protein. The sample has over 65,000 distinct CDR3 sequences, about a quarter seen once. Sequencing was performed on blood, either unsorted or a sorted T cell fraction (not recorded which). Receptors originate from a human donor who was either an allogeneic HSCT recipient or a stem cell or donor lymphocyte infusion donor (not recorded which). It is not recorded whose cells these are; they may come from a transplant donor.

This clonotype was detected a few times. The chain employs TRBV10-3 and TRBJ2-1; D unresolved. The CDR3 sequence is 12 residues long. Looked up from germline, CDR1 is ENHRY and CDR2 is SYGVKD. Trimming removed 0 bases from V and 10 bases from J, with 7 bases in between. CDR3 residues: CAISESLQEQFF. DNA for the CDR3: TGTGCCATCAGTGAGTCGTTACAAGAGCAGTTCTTC.

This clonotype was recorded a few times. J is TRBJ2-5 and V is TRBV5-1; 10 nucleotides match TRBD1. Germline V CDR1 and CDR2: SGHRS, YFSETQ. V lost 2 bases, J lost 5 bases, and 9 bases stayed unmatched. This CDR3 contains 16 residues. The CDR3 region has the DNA TGCGCCAGCAGCTTTAATGCGGGACAGGGGATCGAGACCCAGTACTTC. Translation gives CASSFNAGQGIETQYF.

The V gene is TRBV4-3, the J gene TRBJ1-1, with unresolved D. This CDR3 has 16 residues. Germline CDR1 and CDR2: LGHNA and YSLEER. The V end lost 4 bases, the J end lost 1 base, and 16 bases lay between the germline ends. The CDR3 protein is CASSPGLAGGNTEAFF. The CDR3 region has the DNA TGCGCCAGCAGCCCAGGCTTGGCAGGCGGGAACACTGAAGCTTTCTTT.

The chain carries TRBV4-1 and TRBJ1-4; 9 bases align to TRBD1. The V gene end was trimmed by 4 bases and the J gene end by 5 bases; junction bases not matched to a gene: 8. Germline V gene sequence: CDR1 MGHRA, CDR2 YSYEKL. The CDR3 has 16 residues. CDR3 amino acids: CASSPGQGLSNEKLFF. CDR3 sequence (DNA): TGCGCCAGCAGCCCCGGACAGGGGCTATCAAATGAAAAACTGTTTTTT.

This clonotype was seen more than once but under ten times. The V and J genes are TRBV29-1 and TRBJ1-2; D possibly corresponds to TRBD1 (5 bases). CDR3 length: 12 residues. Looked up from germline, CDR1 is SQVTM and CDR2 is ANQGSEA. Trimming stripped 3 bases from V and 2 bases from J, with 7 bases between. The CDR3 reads CSVDEGNYGYTF. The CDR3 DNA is TGCAGCGTTGACGAGGGGAACTATGGCTACACCTTC.

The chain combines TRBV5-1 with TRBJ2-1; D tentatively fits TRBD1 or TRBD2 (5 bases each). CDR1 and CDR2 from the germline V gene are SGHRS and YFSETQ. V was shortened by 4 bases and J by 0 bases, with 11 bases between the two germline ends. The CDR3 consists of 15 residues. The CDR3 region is CASSEGPFSYNEQFF. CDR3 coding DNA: TGCGCCAGCAGCGAGGGACCATTCTCCTACAATGAGCAGTTCTTC.

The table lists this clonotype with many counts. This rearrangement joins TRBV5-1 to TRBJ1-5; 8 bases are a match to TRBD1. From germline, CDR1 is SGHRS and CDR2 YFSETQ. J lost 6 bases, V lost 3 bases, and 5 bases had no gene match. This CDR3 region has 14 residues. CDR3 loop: CASSSGGAGQPQHF. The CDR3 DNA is TGCGCCAGCAGCTCAGGGGGCGCCGGTCAGCCCCAGCATTTT.

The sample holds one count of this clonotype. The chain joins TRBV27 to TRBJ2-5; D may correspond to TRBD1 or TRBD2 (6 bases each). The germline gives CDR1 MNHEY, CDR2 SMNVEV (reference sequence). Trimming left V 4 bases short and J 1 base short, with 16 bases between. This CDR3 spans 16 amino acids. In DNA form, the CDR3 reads TGTGCCAGCAGTTCACGCGCGGGACAAATCCAAGAGACCCAGTACTTC. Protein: CASSSRAGQIQETQYF.

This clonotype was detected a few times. CDR3 bases: TGTGCCAGCAGCGAAGGAATTCACCGCCACATGAACACTGAAGCTTTCTTT. It codes for CASSEGIHRHMNTEAFF. This sequence joins TRBV3-1 and TRBJ1-1; no reliable D call. Germline values: CDR1 LGHDT, CDR2 YNNKEL (reference sequence). The CDR3 sequence is 17 residues long. Trimming shortened V by 5 bases and J by 0 bases, and 19 bases separated the two germline ends.

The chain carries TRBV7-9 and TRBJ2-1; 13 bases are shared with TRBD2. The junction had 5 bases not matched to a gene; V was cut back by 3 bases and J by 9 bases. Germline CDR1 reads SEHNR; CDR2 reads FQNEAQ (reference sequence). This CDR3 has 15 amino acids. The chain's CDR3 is CASSFGLAGVSEQFF. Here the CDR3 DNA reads TGTGCCAGCAGCTTCGGACTAGCGGGAGTCAGTGAGCAGTTCTTC.

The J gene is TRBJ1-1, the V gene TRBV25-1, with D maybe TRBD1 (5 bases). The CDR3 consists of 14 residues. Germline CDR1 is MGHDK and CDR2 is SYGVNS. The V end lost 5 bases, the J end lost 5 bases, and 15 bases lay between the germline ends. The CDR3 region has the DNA TGTGCCAGCAGTTACGGAGTGGGGGGAACTGAAGCTTTCTTT. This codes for CASSYGVGGTEAFF.

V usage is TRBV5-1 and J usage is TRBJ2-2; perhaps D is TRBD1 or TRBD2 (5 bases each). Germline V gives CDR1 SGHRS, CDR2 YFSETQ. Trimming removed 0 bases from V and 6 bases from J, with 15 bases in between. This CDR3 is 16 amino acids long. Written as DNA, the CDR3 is TGCGCCAGCAGCTTGGCCGGGACCGATGTGTCCGGGGAGCTGTTTTTT. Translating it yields CASSLAGTDVSGELFF.

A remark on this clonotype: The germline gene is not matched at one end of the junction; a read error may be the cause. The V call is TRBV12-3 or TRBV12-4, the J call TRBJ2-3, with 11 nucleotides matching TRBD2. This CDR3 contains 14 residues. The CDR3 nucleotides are TGTACCAGCAGTCCCCGGACTAGCGGGGATACGCAGTATTTT. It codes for CTSSPRTSGDTQYF.

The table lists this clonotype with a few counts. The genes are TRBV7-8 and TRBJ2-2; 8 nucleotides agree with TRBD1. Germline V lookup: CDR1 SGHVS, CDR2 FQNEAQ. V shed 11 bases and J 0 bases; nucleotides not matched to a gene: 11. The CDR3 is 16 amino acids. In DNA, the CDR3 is TGTGCCGAAACGACAGGGGAGGTGCCGAACACCGGGGAGCTGTTTTTT. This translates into CAETTGEVPNTGELFF. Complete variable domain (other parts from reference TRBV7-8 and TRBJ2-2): GAGVSQSPRYKVAKRGQDVALRCDPISGHVSLFWYQQALGQGPEFLTYFQNEAQLDKSGLPSDRFFAERPEGSVSTLKIQRTQQEDSAVYLCAETTGEVPNTGELFFGEGSRLTVL.

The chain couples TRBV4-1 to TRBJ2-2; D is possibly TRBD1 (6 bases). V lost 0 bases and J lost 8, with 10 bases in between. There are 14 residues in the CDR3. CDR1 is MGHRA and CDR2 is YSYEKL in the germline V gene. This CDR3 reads CASSQEWGLGELFF. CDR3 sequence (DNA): TGCGCCAGCAGCCAAGAGTGGGGGCTTGGGGAGCTGTTTTTT.

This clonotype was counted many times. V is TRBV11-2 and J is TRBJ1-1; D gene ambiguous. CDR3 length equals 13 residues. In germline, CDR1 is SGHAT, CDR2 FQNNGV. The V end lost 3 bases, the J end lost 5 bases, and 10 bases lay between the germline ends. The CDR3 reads CASSLVVGTEAFF. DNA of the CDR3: TGTGCCAGCAGCTTGGTTGTGGGGACTGAAGCTTTCTTT.

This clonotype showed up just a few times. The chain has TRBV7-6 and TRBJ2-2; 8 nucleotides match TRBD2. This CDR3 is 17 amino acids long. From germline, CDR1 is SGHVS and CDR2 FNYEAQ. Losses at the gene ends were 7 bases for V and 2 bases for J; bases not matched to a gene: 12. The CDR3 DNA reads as TGTGCCAGCAACCCAGAGCTACTAGCGGCCAACACCGGGGAGCTGTTTTTT. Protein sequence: CASNPELLAANTGELFF.

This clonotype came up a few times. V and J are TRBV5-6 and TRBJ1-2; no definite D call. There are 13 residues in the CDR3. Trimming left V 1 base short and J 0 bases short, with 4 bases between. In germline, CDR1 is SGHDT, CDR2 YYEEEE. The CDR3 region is CASSLRSNYGYTF. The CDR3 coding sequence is TGTGCCAGCAGCTTGAGATCTAACTATGGCTACACCTTC. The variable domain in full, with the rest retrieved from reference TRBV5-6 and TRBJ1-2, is DAGVTQSPTHLIKTRGQQVTLRCSPKSGHDTVSWYQQALGQGPQFIFQYYEEEERQRGNFPDRFSGHQFPNYSSELNVNALLLGDSALYLCASSLRSNYGYTFGSGTRLTVV.

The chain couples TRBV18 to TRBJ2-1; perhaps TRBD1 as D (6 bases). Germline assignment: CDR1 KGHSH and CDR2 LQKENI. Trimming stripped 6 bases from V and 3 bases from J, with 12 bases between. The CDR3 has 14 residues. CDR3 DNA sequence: TGTGCCAGCTCTCCCAGGGACAACTACAATGAGCAGTTCTTC. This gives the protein CASSPRDNYNEQFF.

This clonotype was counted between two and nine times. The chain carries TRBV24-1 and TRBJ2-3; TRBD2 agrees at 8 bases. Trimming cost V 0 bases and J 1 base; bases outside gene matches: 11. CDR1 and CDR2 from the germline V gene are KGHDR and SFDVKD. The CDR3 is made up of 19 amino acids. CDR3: CATSDLRSPPGLGTDTQYF. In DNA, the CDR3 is TGTGCCACCAGTGATTTGCGAAGCCCGCCGGGACTAGGCACAGATACGCAGTATTTT.

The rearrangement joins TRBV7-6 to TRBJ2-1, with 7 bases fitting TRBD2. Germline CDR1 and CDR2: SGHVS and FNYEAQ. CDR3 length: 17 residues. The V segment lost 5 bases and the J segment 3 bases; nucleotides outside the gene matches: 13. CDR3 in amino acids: CASSLSRGDYFYNEQFF. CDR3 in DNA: TGTGCCAGCAGCCTGTCCCGGGGGGACTACTTCTACAATGAGCAGTTCTTC.

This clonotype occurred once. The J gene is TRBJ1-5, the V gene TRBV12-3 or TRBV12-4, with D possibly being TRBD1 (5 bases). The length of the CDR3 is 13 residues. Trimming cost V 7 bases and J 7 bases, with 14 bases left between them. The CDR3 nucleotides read TGTGCCAGCACCCTAGGGCGGGGGCAGCCCCAGCATTTT. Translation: CASTLGRGQPQHF.

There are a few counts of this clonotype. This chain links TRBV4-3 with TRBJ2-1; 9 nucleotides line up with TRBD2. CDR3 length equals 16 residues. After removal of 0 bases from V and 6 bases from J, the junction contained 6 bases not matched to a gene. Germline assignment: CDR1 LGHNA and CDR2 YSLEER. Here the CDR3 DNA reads TGCGCCAGCAGCCAAGATATAGCGGGAGCCCCCAATGAGCAGTTCTTC. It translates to CASSQDIAGAPNEQFF.

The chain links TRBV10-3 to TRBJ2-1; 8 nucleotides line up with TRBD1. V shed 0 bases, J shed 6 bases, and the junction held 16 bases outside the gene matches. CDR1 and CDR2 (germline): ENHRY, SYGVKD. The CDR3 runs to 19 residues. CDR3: CAISESLSGGFFRINEQFF. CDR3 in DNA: TGTGCCATCAGTGAGTCTTTGTCAGGGGGCTTTTTCAGGATCAATGAGCAGTTCTTC.

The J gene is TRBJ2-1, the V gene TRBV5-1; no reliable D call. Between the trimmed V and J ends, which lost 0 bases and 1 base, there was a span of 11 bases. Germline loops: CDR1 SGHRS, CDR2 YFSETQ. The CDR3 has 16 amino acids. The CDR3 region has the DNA TGCGCCAGCAGCTTGGCCCTGCTAGGGTCCTACAATGAGCAGTTCTTC. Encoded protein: CASSLALLGSYNEQFF. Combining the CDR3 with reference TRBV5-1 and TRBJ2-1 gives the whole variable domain KAGVTQTPRYLIKTRGQQVTLSCSPISGHRSVSWYQQTPGQGLQFLFEYFSETQRNKGNFPGRFSGRQFSNSRSEMNVSTLELGDSALYLCASSLALLGSYNEQFFGPGTRLTVL.

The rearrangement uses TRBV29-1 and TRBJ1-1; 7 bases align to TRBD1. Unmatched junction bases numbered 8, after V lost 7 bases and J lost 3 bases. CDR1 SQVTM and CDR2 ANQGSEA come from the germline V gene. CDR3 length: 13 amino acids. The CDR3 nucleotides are TGCAGCGCGACCGGGACAGCGGACACTGAAGCTTTCTTT. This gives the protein CSATGTADTEAFF.

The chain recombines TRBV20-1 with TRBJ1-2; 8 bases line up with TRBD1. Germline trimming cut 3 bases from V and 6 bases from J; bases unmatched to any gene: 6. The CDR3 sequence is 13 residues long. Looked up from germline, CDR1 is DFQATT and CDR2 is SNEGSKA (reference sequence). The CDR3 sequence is CSASYRGDNGYTF. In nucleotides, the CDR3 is TGCAGTGCTAGCTACAGGGGGGATAATGGCTACACCTTC.